This TCR beta chain is from a study of cytomegalovirus exposure and HLA in healthy donors. General observations from the study: Accounts indicate the classifier identified cytomegalovirus status with strong specificity and sensitivity. Rarity characterized most TCR sequences, yet some public TCRs appeared in many donors. Across all donors, roughly uniform sequencing depth was an assumption of the presence/absence analyses.

V trimming: 7 bases; J trimming: 5 bases; junction bases outside the gene matches: 14. The CDR3 extends over 15 amino acids. Germline lookup yields CDR1 ENHRY and CDR2 SYGVKD. Primers for the PCR totalled 60 Vbeta and 13 Jbeta. Generated by immunoSEQ multiplex PCR, the TCRdb table keeps only in-frame clones and is missing some. Of 150,000 or so clones listed, around 80% are singletons. Regarding this clone: Its antigen remains unidentified.

The origin of this receptor is a woman aged 35 to 49 in good health and CMV-seropositive. The sample consisted of PBMCs. V is TRBV10-3 and J is TRBJ2-7; 7 bases fit TRBD1. The CDR3 loop reads CAIKRQEGADDEQYF. CDR3 bases: TGTGCCATCAAGCGACAAGAGGGGGCCGACGACGAGCAGTACTTC.